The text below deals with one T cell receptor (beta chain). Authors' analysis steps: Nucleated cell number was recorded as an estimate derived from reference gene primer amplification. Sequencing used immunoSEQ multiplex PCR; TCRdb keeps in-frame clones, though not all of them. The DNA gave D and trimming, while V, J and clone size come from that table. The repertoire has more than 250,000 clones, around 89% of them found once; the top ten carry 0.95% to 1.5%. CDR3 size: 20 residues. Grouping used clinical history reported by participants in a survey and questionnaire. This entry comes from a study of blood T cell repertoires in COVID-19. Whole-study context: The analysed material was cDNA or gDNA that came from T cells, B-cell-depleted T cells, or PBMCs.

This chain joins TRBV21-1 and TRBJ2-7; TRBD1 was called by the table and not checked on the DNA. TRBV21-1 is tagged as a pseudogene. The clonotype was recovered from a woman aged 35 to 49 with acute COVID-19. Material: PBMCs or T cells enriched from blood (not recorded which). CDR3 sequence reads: CASSKPRRTGSPKSPYEQYV. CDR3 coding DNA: TGTGCCAGCAGCAAACCTCGCAGGACAGGGTCCCCCAAATCCCCCTACGAGCAGTACGTC.